Sequencing of this TCR beta chain was carried out in a study of cytomegalovirus exposure and HLA in healthy donors. A multiplex PCR was run with 60 Vbeta primers and 13 Jbeta primers. The repertoire was sequenced with immunoSEQ multiplex PCR; TCRdb's copy has only in-frame clones and lacks some. The listing contains 65,000 to 90,000 clones. This receptor was taken from a female donor in good health and CMV-seropositive. Source material: PBMCs.

CDR3 in DNA: TGTGCCCAACCCGAAACAGGGAGGGCCCCTGGCCCCTACGAGCAGTACTTC. It specifies CAQPETGRAPGPYEQYF. The V and J genes are TRBV9 and TRBJ2-7; a possible D gene is TRBD2 (7 bases). V was pared by 10 bases and J by 2 bases, with 28 bases between. The CDR3 runs to 17 residues. Germline loops: CDR1 SGDLS, CDR2 YYNGEE.